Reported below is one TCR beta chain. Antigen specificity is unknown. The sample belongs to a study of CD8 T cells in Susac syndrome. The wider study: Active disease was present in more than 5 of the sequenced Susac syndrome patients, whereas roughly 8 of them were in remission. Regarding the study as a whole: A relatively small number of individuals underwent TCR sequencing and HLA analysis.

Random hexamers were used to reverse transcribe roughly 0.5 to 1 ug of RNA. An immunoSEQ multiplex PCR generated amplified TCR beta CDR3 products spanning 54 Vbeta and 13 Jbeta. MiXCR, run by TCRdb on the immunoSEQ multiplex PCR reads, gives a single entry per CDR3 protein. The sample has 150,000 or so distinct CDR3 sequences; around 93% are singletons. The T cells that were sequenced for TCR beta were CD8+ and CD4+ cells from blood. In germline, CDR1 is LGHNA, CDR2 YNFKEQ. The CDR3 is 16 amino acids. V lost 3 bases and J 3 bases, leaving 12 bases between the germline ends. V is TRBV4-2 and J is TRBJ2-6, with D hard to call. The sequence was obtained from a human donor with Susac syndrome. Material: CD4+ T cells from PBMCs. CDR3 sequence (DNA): TGTGCCAGCAGCCATGACAACTCCGATGGGGCCAACGTCCTGACTTTC. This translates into CASSHDNSDGANVLTF.